This T cell receptor beta chain came from a study of T cell repertoires in cytomegalovirus infection. Study details: Public TCR beta signature analysis indicated the presence of both CMV infection and matching HLA type.

Points from the study as a whole: Using cumulative public TCR beta family frequency, the authors identified those who carried CMV together with the relevant HLA. Dominating the ex vivo response were TCR beta clonotypes that were CMV-specific and HLA-C-restricted.

This clonotype was detected a few times. Its antigen remains unidentified. V shed 10 bases and J 9 bases; nucleotides not matched to a gene: 10. The CDR3 runs to 12 residues. CDR1 SNHLY and CDR2 FYNNEI come from the germline V gene. TCRdb re-derived calls from the reads in MiXCR, one entry per CDR3 protein. The data contain about 160,000 distinct CDR3 sequences, 15% to 20% of them seen just once; the ten biggest clones take up over 15%. Material for sequencing was CD8+ T cells from PBMCs. The rearrangement joins TRBV2 to TRBJ1-2; 8 nucleotides align to TRBD1. The sequence derives from a human donor in good health (CMV status not recorded). Some clones in this sample may be carry-over from other donors' samples. The CDR3 spells CATHWAGGSYTF. Written as DNA, the CDR3 is TGTGCCACCCATTGGGCAGGGGGCAGCTACACCTTC.